This T cell receptor (beta chain) was retrieved from a study of siplizumab effects on memory and regulatory T cells (dated by TCRdb to between 2018 and 2021). Regarding the research as a whole: The study examined how the anti-CD2 antibody siplizumab affects alloreactive T-cell subsets in allogeneic mixed lymphocyte reactions built from human PBMCs.

The investigation overall reported the following: Whether proliferating Tregs from siplizumab cultures were suppressive was not functionally confirmed. The cumulative frequency of alloreactive sequences that could be traced back to unstimulated CD4+ memory T cells was significantly reduced by siplizumab. Among mappable alloreactive CD4+ clones, the Treg-derived fraction averaged about 75% with siplizumab versus roughly 25% in control reactions. Because sequences at frequencies below about 10^-5 were poorly captured, only a minor fraction of alloreactive clones could be mapped back to unstimulated subsets. Unstimulated naive T cells appeared more diverse than memory T cells, and naive cells seemed to contribute substantially to the alloresponse. A naive or memory phenotype could not be assigned to roughly 75-95% of proliferating CD4+ or CD8+ clones.

About this clone: No antigen is known for it. There are no base qualities to consult, and no much larger clone falls within one base.

The method behind the library was the immunoSEQ multiplex PCR assay. The deep sequencing platform assayed roughly 10^5 TCR templates per sample. Genomic DNA extracted from sorted T cells was the material used for TCRbeta CDR3 sequencing. In the original analysis: The R programming language was used for clonal analysis of TCRbeta CDR3 data. Unstimulated samples were compared with post-reaction CFSE-low samples to define alloreactive CD4+ and CD8+ clones. Alloreactive CD4+ clones were assigned to regulatory or non-regulatory origin by matching sequences to sorted unstimulated Treg and non-Treg repertoires. The source is immuneACCESS, and TCRdb retained only in-frame sequences with V and J called. Part of the clones is not carried over; for the studies checked, unresolved V genes explain less than half of this, and the remainder is unexplained. V, J and clone size are taken as reported in that table, and D and trimming were inferred from the DNA itself. A total of about 63,000 clones appear in this sample, less than 90% of them only once. Of the sample, approximately 3.8% falls within the top ten clones.

V is pruned by 0 bases and J by 2 bases, leaving 2 bases of the junction without a gene match. Measured from the cysteine to the phenylalanine, the CDR3 is 15 residues long. Just CDR3 DNA is preserved here, 45 bases in frame from base 1. The germline V gene sets CDR1 to SGHRS and CDR2 to YFSETQ. In a few donor pairs, further sequencing was done on unstimulated CD8+ naive, CD4+ memory, CD8+ TEMRA, CD4+ naive and CD8+ effector memory subsets. Sorted unstimulated T cells and proliferating T cells recovered from mixed lymphocyte reactions underwent TCRbeta CDR3 sequencing. Fresh whole blood from ten HLA-typed healthy donors was used as the source from which PBMCs were isolated.

The TCR was taken from a human donor in good health. The chain uses TRBV5-1 and TRBJ1-3; TRBD1 lines up with 7 middle nucleotides. The specimen was memory CD4+ T cells sorted from blood. The cell subset or site label of this sample denotes: unstimulated CD4+ memory T cells. The CDR3 region: CASSLGGQAGNTIYF. The DNA is as follows: TGCGCCAGCAGCTTGGGCGGACAGGCTGGAAACACCATATATTTT. Joined to the reference TRBV5-1 and TRBJ1-3 proteins, this CDR3 gives the full variable domain: KAGVTQTPRYLIKTRGQQVTLSCSPISGHRSVSWYQQTPGQGLQFLFEYFSETQRNKGNFPGRFSGRQFSNSRSEMNVSTLELGDSALYLCASSLGGQAGNTIYFGEGSWLTVV.